One sample yielded the 9 T cell receptor beta chains listed below, sequenced in a study of CD8 T cells in Susac syndrome. With random hexamers, 0.5 to 1 ug RNA was reverse transcribed. MiXCR, run by TCRdb on the immunoSEQ multiplex PCR reads, gives a single entry per CDR3 protein. The sample includes around 190,000 distinct CDR3 sequences, 85% to 95% of them seen just once. Sequenced material: CD4+ T cells from PBMCs. The source of these receptors is a human donor in good health.

V and J are TRBV6-5 and TRBJ2-5; D possibly corresponds to TRBD1 (5 bases). V was shortened by 6 bases and J by 4 bases, with 15 bases between the two germline ends. The CDR3 contains 14 residues. Germline V gene lookup returns CDR1 MNHEY and CDR2 SVGAGI. CDR3 amino acids: CASSPPAGRETQYF. The CDR3 coding sequence is TGTGCCAGCAGCCCCCCCGCAGGGCGAGAGACCCAGTACTTC.

The chain recombines TRBV12-3 or TRBV12-4 with TRBJ1-5; 8 bases map to TRBD1. The CDR3 sequence is 14 residues long. J lost 7 bases, V lost 7 bases, and 9 bases had no gene match. CDR3 in DNA: TGTGCCAGCACCCTCGACAGGGGAGACCAGCCCCAGCATTTT. It encodes CASTLDRGDQPQHF.

The chain employs TRBV11-2 and TRBJ2-3; D gene unclear. Trimming left V 8 bases short and J 2 bases short, with 5 bases between. Germline CDR1 reads SGHAT; CDR2 reads FQNNGV. The CDR3 runs to 11 residues. The CDR3 sequence is CASEDTDTQYF. DNA for the CDR3: TGTGCCAGCGAGGACACAGATACGCAGTATTTT.

The CDR3: CASSRREVSGYTF. The CDR3 DNA reads as TGTGCCAGCAGCCGAAGGGAGGTTAGTGGCTACACCTTC. V usage is TRBV7-9 and J usage is TRBJ1-2, with D uncertain. V dropped 5 bases and J dropped 7 bases, with 14 bases sitting between them. This CDR3 has 13 amino acids. The germline gives CDR1 SEHNR, CDR2 FQNEAQ (reference sequence).

The rearrangement uses TRBV3-1 and TRBJ2-5, with 9 bases identical to TRBD1. The CDR3 runs 14 residues. From germline, CDR1 is LGHDT and CDR2 YNNKEL (reference sequence). Trimming cost V 6 bases and J 5 bases; bases outside gene matches: 7. The CDR3 reads CASSDMDRGETQYF. Written as DNA, the CDR3 is TGTGCCAGCAGTGACATGGACAGGGGTGAGACCCAGTACTTC.

V is TRBV29-1 and J is TRBJ1-2, with a weak D call TRBD1 (5 bases). The germline V and J ends were trimmed by 1 base and 4 bases, with 10 bases remaining between them. This CDR3 region has 13 residues. Germline V gives CDR1 SQVTM, CDR2 ANQGSEA. CDR3 residues: CSVEGGLSYGYTF. The CDR3 bases are TGCAGCGTTGAAGGGGGCCTCTCCTATGGCTACACCTTC.

The chain links TRBV4-3 to TRBJ2-4; TRBD2 matches at 8 bases. The CDR3 runs to 15 residues. CDR1 is LGHNA and CDR2 is YSLEER in the germline V gene. V gave up 0 bases and J gave up 6 bases; unmatched junction bases: 4. CDR3 DNA: TGCGCCAGCAGCCAAGATTTAGCGGGACTAAACATTCAGTACTTC. Translated, it gives CASSQDLAGLNIQYF.

The J gene is TRBJ1-6, the V gene TRBV9; TRBD1 might be the D (6 bases). There are 14 residues in the CDR3. V was trimmed by 0 bases and J by 10 bases, leaving 11 bases between them. Germline V gene sequence: CDR1 SGDLS, CDR2 YYNGEE. CDR3 sequence: CASSVAGGWSPLHF. Here the CDR3 DNA reads TGTGCCAGCAGCGTAGCGGGGGGCTGGTCACCCCTCCACTTT.

This clonotype was seen a single time. The rearrangement uses TRBV6-5 and TRBJ1-2; D call uncertain. This CDR3 has 15 residues. Trimming cost V 4 bases and J 2 bases, with 14 bases left between them. The V gene's germline CDR1 is MNHEY and CDR2 SVGAGI. For the CDR3, the DNA is TGTGCCAGCAGTTCCCCGGCCAGGACCAACTATGGCTACACCTTC. Its protein is CASSSPARTNYGYTF.